This TCR beta chain was recorded in a study of shared clonotypes between healthy human individuals. Study results and limitations: Donor scarcity curtailed the genetic and exposure-history diversity represented herein.

Details on this clone: The antigen remains unidentified.

A CD45RA-negative memory subset and a CD45RA+ naive subset were separated from the CD4+ cells. The table came from immunoSEQ multiplex PCR; TCRdb's copy has only in-frame clones and leaves some out. The data contain some 200,000 clones, about 93% of them seen just once; the ten biggest clones take up approximately 0.07%. CDR3 length: 14 amino acids. V shed 6 bases, J shed 3 bases, and the junction held 7 bases outside the gene matches. CDR1 and CDR2 (germline): WSHSY, SAAADI. The TCR was taken from a woman in her 30s in good health. Sequenced sample: naive CD4+ T cells sorted from blood. Subset reported: CD45RA+ positively selected. V is TRBV10-2 and J is TRBJ2-7; 8 nucleotides agree with TRBD1. DNA for the CDR3: TGCGCCAGCAGGGCCGGGACAGGCTTCTACGAGCAGTACTTC. Translation gives CASRAGTGFYEQYF.